These T cell receptor beta chains were read from a single sample in a study of identifying expanded T cells in peripheral blood. TCRdb keeps only in-frame clones here, not all; method: immunoSEQ multiplex PCR. Here the sample spans 70,000 or so clones, approximately 87% being singletons. Input material: blood. The receptors originated from a person aged 18 to 75 in good health. Both conserved end residues are part of each CDR3. The D gene is left open where the match is weak. Rows may omit the clone size; those that give it use once, few, many or a size class.

j_call v_call clone_size cdr3_length d_call cdr3_aa cdr3_nt
TRBJ1-1 TRBV6-6 NA 15 NA CASSYLGLMNTEAFF TGTGCCAGCAGTTACCTGGGGCTGATGAACACTGAAGCTTTCTTT
TRBJ2-7 TRBV7-8 NA 17 TRBD1 CASSQGRGTGFGYEQYF TGTGCCAGCAGCCAGGGCCGTGGGACAGGGTTTGGCTACGAGCAGTACTTC
TRBJ2-7 TRBV9 NA 15 NA CASARVEAATREQYF TGTGCCAGCGCGAGGGTGGAGGCGGCTACGAGGGAGCAGTACTTC
TRBJ1-1 TRBV21-1 NA 11 NA CASGLGGGAFF TGTGCCAGCGGGTTAGGGGGGGGCGCTTTCTTT
TRBJ2-7 TRBV9 NA 15 NA CASSVDPGPGDEQYF TGTGCCAGCAGCGTAGACCCAGGACCGGGGGACGAGCAGTACTTC
TRBJ2-1 TRBV30 NA 15 TRBD2 CAWEKGLAVYNEQFF TGTGCCTGGGAAAAGGGGCTAGCGGTTTACAATGAGCAGTTCTTC
TRBJ2-1 TRBV28 NA 17 TRBD2 CASSLRIAGAPYNEQFF TGTGCCAGCAGTTTACGCATAGCGGGAGCACCTTACAATGAGCAGTTCTTC
TRBJ1-1 TRBV7-2 NA 16 TRBD1 CASLRTGEVWDTEAFF TGTGCCAGTCTCAGGACAGGGGAGGTATGGGACACTGAAGCTTTCTTT
TRBJ2-3 TRBV6-1 NA 15 TRBD1 CASSIRDRVTDTQYF TGTGCCAGCAGTATCCGGGACAGGGTAACAGATACGCAGTATTTT
TRBJ2-7 TRBV4-1 NA 15 TRBD1 CASSPRDRGPYEQYF TGCGCCAGCAGCCCCCGGGACAGGGGGCCCTACGAGCAGTACTTC
TRBJ2-7 TRBV7-8 few 11 NA CASSLVYEQYF TGTGCCAGCAGCTTAGTCTACGAGCAGTACTTC
TRBJ2-3 TRBV29-1 few 13 TRBD2 CSSSAGAADTQYF TGCAGCTCCTCGGCGGGAGCTGCAGATACGCAGTATTTT
TRBJ2-5 TRBV6-5 NA 12 NA CASSYRPGDQYF TGTGCCAGCAGTTACCGGCCGGGAGACCAGTACTTC
TRBJ1-5 TRBV19 NA 17 TRBD1 CASSLTTGERFGQPQHF TGTGCCAGTAGTTTGACAACAGGGGAGAGGTTTGGGCAGCCCCAGCATTTT
TRBJ1-1 TRBV6-5 NA 13 TRBD1 CASTRDSYTEAFF TGTGCCAGCACCCGGGACAGCTACACTGAAGCTTTCTTT